This TCR beta chain was captured in a study of identical twins. General study findings and limits: While abundant cord blood beta clonotypes carried fewer insertions, memory repertoires showed no such pattern. Shared out-of-frame alpha sequences (those common to twins) showed excess low generation probability.

TCRdb processed the 5' RACE reads anew with MiXCR; each CDR3 protein has one entry. Among 280,000 or so distinct CDR3 sequences listed, roughly 8.6% were seen once. V gave up 6 bases and J gave up 7 bases; unmatched junction bases: 12. Per the germline V gene, CDR1 is MNHNS and CDR2 is SASEGT. The CDR3 spans 15 residues. In its sample, this clonotype was seen many times. Antigen: not known. A further study also used this sample, focusing on yellow fever vaccine responses in identical twins.

The TCR was taken from a woman between 18 and 30 years old in good health. The gene calls are TRBV6-1 and TRBJ2-1, with 7 bases identical to TRBD1. Sequenced: memory (CD45RO+) T cells sorted from blood. Written as DNA, the CDR3 is TGTGCCAGCAGCCCCCAGGGACAGTTTATGAATGAGCAGTTCTTC. Translation gives CASSPQGQFMNEQFF.